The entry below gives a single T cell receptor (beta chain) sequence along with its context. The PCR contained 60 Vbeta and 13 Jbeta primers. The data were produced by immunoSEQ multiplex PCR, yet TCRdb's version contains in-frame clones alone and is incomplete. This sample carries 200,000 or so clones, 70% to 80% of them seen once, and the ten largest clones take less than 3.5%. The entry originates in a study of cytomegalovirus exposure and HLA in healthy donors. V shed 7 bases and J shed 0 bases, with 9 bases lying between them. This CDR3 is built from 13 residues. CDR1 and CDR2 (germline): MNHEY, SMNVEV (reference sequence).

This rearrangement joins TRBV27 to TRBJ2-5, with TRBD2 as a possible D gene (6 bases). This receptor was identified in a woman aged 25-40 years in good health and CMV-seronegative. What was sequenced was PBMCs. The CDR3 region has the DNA TGTGCCAGCACCCGGGACTACCAAGAGACCCAGTACTTC. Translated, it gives CASTRDYQETQYF.